The 6 T cell receptor beta chains below were found in one sample sequenced in a study of post-analysis software for immune sequencing data. Findings of the study overall: The five TRBV segments detected at higher frequency in patients than in controls included TRBV5-6, TRBV5-1 and TRBV20-1.

Incorporated into the TCR beta cDNA libraries were unique molecular identifiers, which served to reduce PCR and sequencing biases. MiXCR, applied by TCRdb to the PCR reads, yields one record per CDR3 protein. The profile shows roughly 570,000 distinct CDR3 sequences, around a third of them singletons. These receptors lack a known antigen. The sequenced sample was blood. The receptors here all came from a girl between 2 and 17 years old with multiple sclerosis.

This clonotype turned up a few times. J is TRBJ2-3 and V is TRBV20-1, with 7 positions matching TRBD1. The CDR3 totals 15 residues. V was pared by 6 bases and J by 5 bases, with 14 bases of the junction left unmatched. Per germline, CDR1 DFQATT and CDR2 SNEGSKA (reference sequence). Here the CDR3 reads CSADPSEGARDTQYF. The CDR3 bases are TGCAGTGCAGACCCCTCAGAGGGGGCGCGAGATACGCAGTATTTT.

CDR3 sequence: CASSYTQGNYGYTF. CDR3 coding DNA: TGTGCCAGCAGTTACACCCAGGGTAACTATGGCTACACCTTC. The chain has TRBV6-5 and TRBJ1-2; tentatively, D is TRBD1 (5 bases). Trimming removed 2 bases from V and 1 base from J, with 8 bases in between. Germline V gene sequence: CDR1 MNHEY, CDR2 SVGAGI. The CDR3 has 14 amino acids.

This chain connects TRBV6-4 to TRBJ2-3, with 9 positions matching TRBD1. V was pared by 4 bases and J by 5 bases, with 7 bases of the junction left unmatched. This CDR3 contains 15 residues. Germline CDR1 reads MRHNA; CDR2 reads SNTAGT. CDR3 nucleotides: TGTGCCAGCAGTGTGGACAGGGGAGGGAGAGATACGCAGTATTTT. Residues: CASSVDRGGRDTQYF.

This clonotype was detected a few times. The gene calls are TRBV5-5 and TRBJ2-7, with a weak D call TRBD2 (5 bases). Trimming shortened V by 3 bases and J by 5 bases, and 15 bases separated the two germline ends. CDR1 and CDR2 (germline): SGHKS, YYEKEE (reference sequence). The CDR3 covers 14 residues. The CDR3 nucleotides are TGTGCCAGCAGCTCCTCCCGGGGTTTGAACGAGCAGTACTTC. Residues: CASSSSRGLNEQYF. The full variable domain, its missing parts supplied by reference TRBV5-5 and TRBJ2-7, is DAGVTQSPTHLIKTRGQQVTLRCSPISGHKSVSWYQQVLGQGPQFIFQYYEKEERGRGNFPDRFSARQFPNYSSELNVNALLLGDSALYLCASSSSRGLNEQYFGPGTRLTVT.

This chain links TRBV20-1 with TRBJ2-7; 8 positions match TRBD1. Trimming removed 5 bases from V and 3 bases from J; junction bases left unmatched: 9. The CDR3 runs to 14 residues. Per germline, CDR1 DFQATT and CDR2 SNEGSKA (reference sequence). The CDR3 DNA is TGCAGTGCTGGGGGGACAGGAGGTCTCTACGAGCAGTACTTC. Residues: CSAGGTGGLYEQYF.

A few counts support this clonotype. V usage is TRBV10-3 and J usage is TRBJ2-7; TRBD1 matches 11 bases. Per germline, CDR1 ENHRY and CDR2 SYGVKD. The V gene end was trimmed by 6 bases and the J gene end by 0 bases; junction bases not matched to a gene: 7. The CDR3 totals 16 residues. The CDR3 DNA follows: TGTGCCATCAGCCTGGGACAGGGGGAACTCTCCTACGAGCAGTACTTC. Translating gives CAISLGQGELSYEQYF.